These 5 T cell receptor beta chains share one sample of origin, sequenced in a study of blood T cell repertoires in COVID-19. The repertoire was sequenced with immunoSEQ multiplex PCR; TCRdb's copy has only in-frame clones and lacks some. Altogether more than 60,000 clones are present, roughly 91% being singletons, with the ten largest covering roughly a tenth. The specimen sequenced was PBMCs or T cells enriched from blood (not recorded which). The receptor set was obtained from a woman in her thirties or forties who had recovered from COVID-19.

The chain carries TRBV12-3 or TRBV12-4 and TRBJ2-3; D gene uncertain. Between the trimmed V and J ends, which lost 4 bases and 2 bases, there was a span of 7 bases. The length of the CDR3 is 13 residues. The CDR3 region has the DNA TGTGCCAGCAGTTCCTATTTCACAGATACGCAGTATTTT. Translating it yields CASSSYFTDTQYF.

The chain links TRBV9 to TRBJ2-5; 10 bases match TRBD2. Germline assignment: CDR1 SGDLS and CDR2 YYNGEE. The CDR3 totals 16 residues. V dropped 6 bases and J dropped 0; count of bases not matched to a gene: 8. For the CDR3, the DNA is TGTGCCAGCACCCTTAGCGGGGGGCTTTACCAAGAGACCCAGTACTTC. Translated, it gives CASTLSGGLYQETQYF.

V gene TRBV2 combines with J gene TRBJ1-6; D unresolved. V lost 5 bases, J lost 10 bases, and 6 bases lay in between. Germline CDR1 SNHLY, CDR2 FYNNEI. The CDR3 spans 11 residues. The DNA of the CDR3 is TGTGCCAGCAGTAGCCGGTCACCCCTCCACTTT. Protein product: CASSSRSPLHF.

Only a few counts were recorded for this clone. V is TRBV6-2 or TRBV6-3 and J is TRBJ2-2; D possibly corresponds to TRBD1 (5 bases). Germline CDR1 MNHEY, CDR2 SVGEGT. V lost 3 bases to trimming and J lost 2 bases, with 7 bases between them. The CDR3 consists of 14 residues. The CDR3 region is CASSYGANTGELFF. In nucleotides, the CDR3 is TGTGCCAGCAGTTATGGGGCCAACACCGGGGAGCTGTTTTTT.

The chain links TRBV3-1 (or the pseudogene TRBV3-2) to TRBJ2-7, with D tentatively TRBD2 (5 bases). Germline CDR1 and CDR2: LGHDT and YNNKEL (reference sequence). The germline V and J ends were trimmed by 1 base and 3 bases, with 19 bases remaining between them. The CDR3 covers 17 residues. The CDR3 DNA sequence: TGTGCCAGCAGCCAAGGAGGGTCCACTACAAGGGTCTACGAGCAGTACTTC. Protein: CASSQGGSTTRVYEQYF.